These 28 T cell receptor beta chains were sequenced from one sample in a study of radiotherapy plus CTLA-4 blockade in lung cancer. Here immunoSEQ multiplex PCR was the method, and the copy in TCRdb shows in-frame clones only, minus some. This table holds approximately 77,000 clones, more than 60% found once. The sample here was peripheral blood, taken from a patient treated with radiotherapy plus ipilimumab. The origin of the receptors is a human donor with non-small cell lung cancer whose response to radiotherapy plus ipilimumab could not be evaluated. Some clones in this sample may be carry-over from other donors' samples.

The CDR3 region has the DNA TGTGCCAGCAGCGTAGGGACAGGGGATCAGCCCCAGCATTTT. It encodes CASSVGTGDQPQHF. This chain links TRBV9 with TRBJ1-5; 9 bases match TRBD1. The CDR3 spans 14 residues. Trimming at V came to 0 bases and at J to 5 bases, leaving 0 bases not matched to a gene. CDR1 SGDLS and CDR2 YYNGEE come from the germline V gene.

The chain is built from TRBV9 and TRBJ2-7; TRBD1 matches 9 bases. CDR3 length: 15 amino acids. V lost 3 bases to trimming and J lost 3 bases; unmatched junction nucleotides: 7. CDR1 and CDR2 from the germline V gene are SGDLS and YYNGEE. DNA for the CDR3: TGTGCCAGCAGCGCCCCAGGGGGACAGGGCTACGAGCAGTACTTC. Translating it yields CASSAPGGQGYEQYF. Together with reference TRBV9 and TRBJ2-7, the CDR3 gives the full variable domain: DSGVTQTPKHLITATGQRVTLRCSPRSGDLSVYWYQQSLDQGLQFLIQYYNGEERAKGNILERFSAQQFPDLHSELNLSSLELGDSALYFCASSAPGGQGYEQYFGPGTRLTVT.

The V gene is TRBV6-1, the J gene TRBJ1-2; tentatively, D is TRBD1 (6 bases). V was shortened by 1 base and J by 10 bases, with 16 bases between the two germline ends. Germline V CDR1 and CDR2: MNHNS, SASEGT. There are 14 residues in the CDR3. CDR3 sequence (DNA): TGTGCCAGCAGTGAAGTGGATTCAGCGGGACACTACACCTTC. Protein product: CASSEVDSAGHYTF.

This CDR3 reads CASSFLDRPPYEQYF. As DNA, the CDR3 is TGTGCCAGCAGCTTTCTTGACAGGCCCCCCTACGAGCAGTACTTC. V is TRBV7-2 and J is TRBJ2-7, with D perhaps TRBD1 (6 bases). Germline assignment: CDR1 SGHTA and CDR2 FQGNSA. The V end was cut by 3 bases, the J end by 2 bases, with 14 bases between. The CDR3 runs to 15 residues.

The chain links TRBV7-9 to TRBJ2-1; maybe TRBD2 (5 bases). V lost 1 base, J lost 10 bases, and 14 bases lay in between. Germline V gene data show CDR1 as SEHNR and CDR2 as FQNEAQ (reference sequence). The CDR3 loop spans 14 amino acids. The CDR3 coding sequence is TGTGCCAGCAGCTTAGAGAGGGAGTCGAGGGAGCAGTTCTTC. Protein sequence: CASSLERESREQFF. Full variable domain (rest looked up from reference TRBV7-9 and TRBJ2-1): DTGVSQNPRHKITKRGQNVTFRCDPISEHNRLYWYRQTLGQGPEFLTYFQNEAQLEKSRLLSDRFSAERPKGSFSTLEIQRTEQGDSAMYLCASSLERESREQFFGPGTRLTVL.

This sequence joins TRBV6-5 and TRBJ1-2, with 7 bases identical to TRBD1. CDR1 is MNHEY and CDR2 is SVGAGI in the germline V gene. The ends lost 5 bases at V and 8 bases at J; junction bases unmatched: 5. CDR3 length equals 12 residues. The CDR3 nucleotides read TGTGCCAGCAGTCAGGGGACAGACGGCTACACCTTC. It yields the protein CASSQGTDGYTF.

The CDR3 here is CASTYDRANYGYTF. CDR3 nucleotide sequence: TGTGCCAGCACCTACGACAGGGCGAACTATGGCTACACCTTC. This chain connects TRBV6-5 to TRBJ1-2, with 7 bases identical to TRBD1. Germline trimming cut 7 bases from V and 2 bases from J; bases unmatched to any gene: 7. Germline CDR1 is MNHEY and CDR2 is SVGAGI. This CDR3 is built from 14 residues.

The chain links TRBV28 to TRBJ2-5; TRBD1 agrees at 11 bases. The CDR3 is 18 amino acids. Trimming removed 7 bases from V and 4 bases from J; junction bases left unmatched: 17. CDR1 and CDR2 from the germline V gene are MDHEN and SYDVKM. CDR3 sequence reads: CASTNDWGQGGARETQYF. The CDR3 coding sequence is TGTGCCAGCACCAACGACTGGGGACAGGGGGGGGCAAGAGAGACCCAGTACTTC.

This chain uses TRBV7-2 with TRBJ1-1, with TRBD1 as a possible D gene (6 bases). CDR1 and CDR2 (germline): SGHTA, FQGNSA. Trimming shortened V by 1 base and J by 7 bases, and 13 bases separated the two germline ends. The CDR3 is made up of 14 amino acids. DNA of the CDR3: TGTGCCAGCAGCTTAGGGACAGACCGGAATGAAGCTTTCTTT. Translation gives CASSLGTDRNEAFF.

CDR3 protein: CASSHVTGNQETQYF. CDR3 in DNA: TGTGCCAGCAGCCACGTGACAGGCAACCAAGAGACCCAGTACTTC. The chain has TRBV7-8 and TRBJ2-5, with D maybe TRBD1 (6 bases). Germline V gene data show CDR1 as SGHVS and CDR2 as FQNEAQ. The CDR3 is 15 residues long. With 5 bases removed from V and 0 bases from J, the gap between germline ends came to 13 bases.

This clone showed up just once. The J gene is TRBJ1-4, the V gene TRBV7-9; 9 positions agree with TRBD1. The V segment lost 4 bases and the J segment 8 bases; nucleotides outside the gene matches: 14. Germline CDR1 is SEHNR and CDR2 is FQNEAQ (reference sequence). This CDR3 contains 17 residues. CDR3 protein: CASSSSGTGRSGEKLFF. In nucleotides, the CDR3 is TGTGCCAGCAGCTCCTCCGGGACAGGGAGGTCTGGGGAAAAACTGTTTTTT. Full variable domain (rest looked up from reference TRBV7-9 and TRBJ1-4): DTGVSQNPRHKITKRGQNVTFRCDPISEHNRLYWYRQTLGQGPEFLTYFQNEAQLEKSRLLSDRFSAERPKGSFSTLEIQRTEQGDSAMYLCASSSSGTGRSGEKLFFGSGTQLSVL.

V is TRBV25-1 and J is TRBJ2-3; TRBD2 agrees at 13 bases. The CDR3 has 17 residues. Trimming removed 3 bases from V and 2 bases from J; junction bases left unmatched: 5. Germline CDR1 and CDR2: MGHDK and SYGVNS. DNA for the CDR3: TGTGCCAGCAGTGATGGACTAGCGGGGGCCTACACAGATACGCAGTATTTT. Protein sequence: CASSDGLAGAYTDTQYF.

This rearrangement joins TRBV5-1 to TRBJ2-3; TRBD2 matches 10 bases. Looked up from germline, CDR1 is SGHRS and CDR2 is YFSETQ. This CDR3 comprises 15 residues. Unmatched junction bases numbered 2, after V lost 1 base and J lost 3 bases. CDR3 sequence: CASSLTSGVTDTQYF. As DNA, the CDR3 is TGCGCCAGCAGCTTGACTAGCGGGGTAACAGATACGCAGTATTTT.

The chain employs TRBV5-1 and TRBJ1-5; 7 positions match TRBD1. The CDR3 spans 14 residues. CDR1 is SGHRS, CDR2 YFSETQ, per germline. V was clipped by 1 base and J by 6 bases; unmatched bases: 4. The CDR3 DNA follows: TGCGCCAGCAGCTTGTGGGACAGAAGTCAGCCCCAGCATTTT. The encoded protein is CASSLWDRSQPQHF.

The chain employs TRBV15 and TRBJ1-1; D gene ambiguous. This CDR3 contains 13 residues. The ends were cut back, 0 bases at V and 4 bases at J, with 6 bases in the middle. Per germline, CDR1 LNHNV and CDR2 YYDKDF (reference sequence). The CDR3 spells CATSREAATEAFF. CDR3 coding DNA: TGTGCCACCAGCAGAGAGGCGGCCACTGAAGCTTTCTTT.

The CDR3 is CASSHLTGRTEAFF. In DNA form, the CDR3 reads TGCGCCAGCAGCCACCTGACAGGGCGGACTGAAGCTTTCTTT. This rearrangement joins TRBV4-1 to TRBJ1-1, with TRBD1 identical over 7 bases. The CDR3 is made up of 14 amino acids. Germline trimming cut 3 bases from V and 5 bases from J; bases unmatched to any gene: 6. Germline V gene lookup returns CDR1 MGHRA and CDR2 YSYEKL.

V is TRBV5-4 and J is TRBJ2-2; 7 bases are a match to TRBD1. Trimming at V came to 4 bases and at J to 6 bases, leaving 3 bases not matched to a gene. The CDR3 contains 13 residues. CDR1 is SGHNT, CDR2 YYREEE, per germline (reference sequence). CDR3 in DNA: TGTGCCAGCAGCGCCCAGGGGGCCGGGGAGCTGTTTTTT. Translated, it gives CASSAQGAGELFF.

The gene calls are TRBV6-5 and TRBJ2-1; TRBD2 aligns across 11 bases. In germline, CDR1 is MNHEY, CDR2 SVGAGI. This CDR3 region has 16 residues. The V segment lost 4 bases and the J segment 7 bases; nucleotides outside the gene matches: 9. The CDR3 DNA is TGTGCCAGCAGTTTTTATAGCGGGGGGGCTAAGAATGAGCAGTTCTTC. It codes for CASSFYSGGAKNEQFF.

This chain links TRBV7-9 with TRBJ1-4; TRBD1 matches 8 bases. The germline V gene encodes CDR1 SEHNR and CDR2 FQNEAQ (reference sequence). V shed 4 bases and J 7 bases; nucleotides not matched to a gene: 8. CDR3 size: 15 residues. The DNA for the CDR3 is TGTGCCAGCAGCTCGGACAGGGAGAGGAGTGAAAAACTGTTTTTT. Translating gives CASSSDRERSEKLFF.

The rearrangement uses TRBV5-5 and TRBJ1-6; no firm D call. The CDR3 covers 13 residues. Germline V gives CDR1 SGHKS, CDR2 YYEKEE (reference sequence). Trimming shortened V by 4 bases and J by 9 bases, and 11 bases separated the two germline ends. The CDR3 here is CASSLVRGSPLHF. In DNA form, the CDR3 reads TGTGCCAGCAGCCTGGTCCGGGGTTCACCCCTCCACTTT.

The DNA for the CDR3 is TGTGCCAGCAGTCGGACACTCAACACTGAAGCTTTCTTT. It yields the protein CASSRTLNTEAFF. V usage is TRBV6-5 and J usage is TRBJ1-1, with D possibly TRBD1 on 5 matching bases. The length of the CDR3 is 13 residues. In germline, CDR1 is MNHEY, CDR2 SVGAGI. The V end was cut by 5 bases, the J end by 2 bases, with 9 bases between.

The chain uses TRBV19 and TRBJ1-1, with TRBD1 matching over 9 bases. The CDR3 is 14 amino acids. Germline assignment: CDR1 LNHDA and CDR2 SQIVND (reference sequence). V lost 6 bases and J lost 4; bases outside the gene matches: 6. The CDR3 loop reads CASSPQGAGTEAFF. CDR3 nucleotide sequence: TGTGCCAGTAGCCCACAGGGGGCGGGCACTGAAGCTTTCTTT.

This clone was detected once. The chain joins TRBV6-1 to TRBJ1-1; D not certain. CDR1 is MNHNS and CDR2 is SASEGT in the germline V gene. The CDR3 contains 13 residues. V was cut by 2 bases and J by 4 bases, with 8 bases left in between. The CDR3 here is CASSEIVLTEAFF. DNA of the CDR3: TGTGCCAGCAGTGAAATTGTCCTCACTGAAGCTTTCTTT.

V is TRBV30 and J is TRBJ1-4; D unresolved. This CDR3 is built from 15 residues. V was clipped by 5 bases and J by 1 base, with 14 bases between them. Germline V CDR1 and CDR2: GTSNPN, SVGIG (reference sequence). The DNA for the CDR3 is TGTGCCTGGGGACGAACCGGGGTAACTAATGAAAAACTGTTTTTT. It translates to CAWGRTGVTNEKLFF.

The CDR3: CASSRQFYEQYF. The CDR3 nucleotides read TGTGCCAGCAGTCGACAGTTCTACGAGCAGTACTTC. V gene TRBV6-6 combines with J gene TRBJ2-7; maybe TRBD1 (5 bases). This CDR3 is built from 12 residues. The V end was cut by 5 bases, the J end by 3 bases, with 8 bases between. CDR1 and CDR2 from the germline V gene are MNHNY and SVGAGI (reference sequence).

The V and J genes are TRBV27 and TRBJ1-5; D may be TRBD1 (5 bases). There are 16 residues in the CDR3. Trimming shortened V by 4 bases and J by 5 bases, and 18 bases separated the two germline ends. Germline V lookup: CDR1 MNHEY, CDR2 SMNVEV (reference sequence). The CDR3 region is CASSSNIMLGDQPQHF. The CDR3 bases are TGTGCCAGCAGTTCCAATATAATGCTAGGGGATCAGCCCCAGCATTTT.

The genes are TRBV6-5 and TRBJ1-2; D perhaps matches TRBD1 (6 bases). Germline CDR1 and CDR2: MNHEY and SVGAGI. The CDR3 loop spans 14 amino acids. V was trimmed by 2 bases and J by 3 bases, leaving 10 bases between them. The CDR3 coding sequence is TGTGCCAGCAGTTACACGACAGGACACTATGGCTACACCTTC. Encoded protein: CASSYTTGHYGYTF.

The rearrangement joins TRBV27 to TRBJ2-3; 7 nucleotides agree with TRBD1. This CDR3 is 16 amino acids long. The V segment lost 5 bases and the J segment 2 bases; nucleotides outside the gene matches: 10. Germline CDR1 and CDR2: MNHEY and SMNVEV (reference sequence). CDR3 coding DNA: TGTGCCAGCAGTCTAAAGGCCGGGACAGTCACAGATACGCAGTATTTT. Residues: CASSLKAGTVTDTQYF.